This T cell receptor beta chain comes out of a study of blood T cell repertoires in COVID-19. Here immunoSEQ multiplex PCR was the method, and the copy in TCRdb shows in-frame clones only, minus some. The sample has 150,000 to 200,000 clones, about 80% seen once. V lost 5 bases and J 7 bases, leaving 20 bases between the germline ends. This CDR3 region has 15 residues. The germline V gene encodes CDR1 MDHEN and CDR2 SYDVKM. This TCR came from a human donor with acute or convalescent COVID-19. The donor label of this sample is uncertain. The material sequenced was peripheral blood. The chain is built from TRBV28 and TRBJ2-5; no firm D call. In DNA form, the CDR3 reads TGTGCCAGCAGTCCACCTCTCTATCGACGAGGGACCCAGTACTTC. It translates to CASSPPLYRRGTQYF.